These 18 T cell receptor beta chains originate from one sample sequenced in a study of vaccination effects on CD4 cells after COVID-19. The protocol was immunoSEQ multiplex PCR, while the TCRdb copy is restricted to in-frame clones and leaves out a portion. The table has 45,000 to 65,000 clones, 78% seen once. These receptors are not linked to any known antigen. Subsequent to roughly 9 days of culture, CD4+ T cells were isolated. All study participants received two doses of BNT162b2 or mRNA-1273 vaccine. This specimen was CD4+ T cells from PBMCs cultured without peptide, taken after COVID-19 vaccination. These receptors were obtained from a human donor who received a COVID-19 vaccine.

This sequence joins TRBV20-1 and TRBJ2-3; no clear D. V was shortened by 6 bases and J by 6 bases, with 10 bases between the two germline ends. The CDR3 spans 11 residues. Per the germline V gene, CDR1 is DFQATT and CDR2 is SNEGSKA (reference sequence). CDR3 amino acids: CSASITDTQYF. Here the CDR3 DNA reads TGCAGTGCCTCGATAACGGATACGCAGTATTTT.

This clone appeared once. The chain links TRBV7-2 to TRBJ1-5; 7 nucleotides align to TRBD1. V shed 2 bases and J 3 bases; nucleotides not matched to a gene: 4. This CDR3 region has 15 residues. Per the germline V gene, CDR1 is SGHTA and CDR2 is FQGNSA. CDR3 in amino acids: CASSLHDRVNQPQHF. Here the CDR3 DNA reads TGTGCCAGCAGCTTACACGACAGGGTCAATCAGCCCCAGCATTTT.

This chain joins TRBV5-6 and TRBJ2-7; 7 bases match TRBD2. Unmatched junction bases numbered 13, after V lost 1 base and J lost 3 bases. The CDR3 runs to 17 residues. Germline loops: CDR1 SGHDT, CDR2 YYEEEE. The CDR3 region has the DNA TGTGCCAGCAGCTTGAAATGGCTAGCGGAGGGCTTCTACGAGCAGTACTTC. Protein: CASSLKWLAEGFYEQYF.

The chain couples TRBV3-1 (or the pseudogene TRBV3-2) to TRBJ1-1; D gene ambiguous. V lost 4 bases and J 1 base, leaving 7 bases between the germline ends. The CDR3 loop spans 13 amino acids. CDR1 and CDR2 (germline): LGHDT, YNNKEL (reference sequence). The CDR3 is CASSLGRNTEAFF. The CDR3 region has the DNA TGTGCCAGCAGCCTAGGACGGAACACTGAAGCTTTCTTT.

This chain uses TRBV19 with TRBJ2-5; 10 nucleotides match TRBD2. Germline loops: CDR1 LNHDA, CDR2 SQIVND (reference sequence). The CDR3 sequence is 14 residues long. The junction had 5 bases not matched to a gene; V was cut back by 6 bases and J by 4 bases. The DNA for the CDR3 is TGTGCCAGTAGCCTAGCGGGAGAAGGAGAGACCCAGTACTTC. This gives the protein CASSLAGEGETQYF.

This clone was detected once. The rearrangement uses TRBV6-1 and TRBJ2-7; 10 bases line up with TRBD2. J gave up 7 bases and V 1 base, and 10 bases lay outside the gene matches. The CDR3 spans 16 residues. Germline assignment: CDR1 MNHNS and CDR2 SASEGT. In DNA, the CDR3 is TGTGCCAGCAGTGAAGTGCTAGCGGGAGAGTCGGGAGAGCAGTACTTC. Encoded protein: CASSEVLAGESGEQYF.

The gene calls are TRBV5-1 and TRBJ2-1; 7 bases are a match to TRBD2. The CDR3 is 15 amino acids. J was trimmed by 6 bases and V by 5 bases; bases with no gene match: 11. CDR1 and CDR2 from the germline V gene are SGHRS and YFSETQ. This CDR3 is CASSSIAGVRNEQFF. The CDR3 coding sequence is TGCGCCAGCAGTTCGATCGCGGGAGTCCGCAATGAGCAGTTCTTC.

The chain links TRBV5-8 to TRBJ1-4, with D possibly matching TRBD1 (5 bases). The CDR3 covers 16 residues. V was trimmed by 6 bases and J by 3 bases, leaving 18 bases between them. CDR1 is SGHTS and CDR2 is YDEGEE in the germline V gene. In DNA, the CDR3 is TGTGCCAGCAACCTGTTCGTAGGGGCCTCTAATGAAAAACTGTTTTTT. Translation: CASNLFVGASNEKLFF.

The rearrangement links TRBV27 to TRBJ1-1; 7 nucleotides align to TRBD1. This CDR3 region has 16 residues. J gave up 1 base and V 3 bases, and 8 bases lay outside the gene matches. Germline V gives CDR1 MNHEY, CDR2 SMNVEV (reference sequence). CDR3 sequence: CASSLSPTGSNTEAFF. CDR3 in DNA: TGTGCCAGCAGTTTGTCCCCGACAGGGTCGAACACTGAAGCTTTCTTT.

This chain uses TRBV15 with TRBJ1-4, with D hard to call. The CDR3 spans 11 residues. The germline V gene has CDR1 LNHNV and CDR2 YYDKDF (reference sequence). V was cut by 0 bases and J by 8 bases, with 1 base left in between. The CDR3 here is CATSREEKLFF. For the CDR3, the DNA is TGTGCCACCAGCAGAGAAGAAAAACTGTTTTTT.

The chain recombines TRBV24-1 with TRBJ1-5; D unresolved. Trimming took 9 bases from V and 2 from J, leaving 7 bases between them. Germline V gene data show CDR1 as KGHDR and CDR2 as SFDVKD. The CDR3 is made up of 12 amino acids. CDR3 sequence (DNA): TGTGCCACCTCCGCGGGCAATCAGCCCCAGCATTTT. Encoded protein: CATSAGNQPQHF.

This chain joins TRBV7-9 and TRBJ2-1, with TRBD2 matching over 9 bases. V trimming: 5 bases; J trimming: 2 bases; junction bases outside the gene matches: 13. The CDR3 has 18 residues. Germline lookup yields CDR1 SEHNR and CDR2 FQNEAQ (reference sequence). The CDR3 region has the DNA TGTGCCAGCAGCACCAAGATATTAGCGGGGGCACCCTACAATGAGCAGTTCTTC. Protein sequence: CASSTKILAGAPYNEQFF.

The rearrangement links TRBV5-4 to TRBJ1-1; no firm D call. The V end was cut by 5 bases, the J end by 4 bases, with 12 bases between. Germline V gene sequence: CDR1 SGHNT, CDR2 YYREEE (reference sequence). The CDR3 sequence is 13 residues long. CDR3: CASSLSRGTEAFF. CDR3 in DNA: TGTGCCAGCAGTCTGAGTCGAGGCACTGAAGCTTTCTTT.

The sample holds one count of this clone. The chain links TRBV2 to TRBJ2-5, with D maybe TRBD1 (6 bases). Per germline, CDR1 SNHLY and CDR2 FYNNEI. The CDR3 consists of 13 residues. Trimming cost V 7 bases and J 5 bases, with 14 bases left between them. The CDR3 bases are TGTGCCAGCACCATACAGGGAAGGGAGACCCAGTACTTC. Its translation: CASTIQGRETQYF.

The chain recombines TRBV30 with TRBJ1-6; 7 bases align to TRBD1. Germline CDR1 reads GTSNPN; CDR2 reads SVGIG (reference sequence). Losses at the gene ends were 7 bases for V and 4 bases for J; bases not matched to a gene: 7. The CDR3 extends over 14 amino acids. CDR3 DNA sequence: TGTGCCTATTCACCGGGACAGTATAATTCACCCCTCCACTTT. The encoded protein is CAYSPGQYNSPLHF.

This clone was counted a few times. The J gene is TRBJ1-5, the V gene TRBV7-6; no clear D. The CDR3 has 12 amino acids. Trimming removed 5 bases at V and 4 bases at J, with 6 bases between. The germline V gene has CDR1 SGHVS and CDR2 FNYEAQ. As DNA, the CDR3 is TGTGCCAGCAGCCTATTGAATCAGCCCCAGCATTTT. This encodes CASSLLNQPQHF. The whole variable domain, filled in from reference TRBV7-6 and TRBJ1-5, reads GAGVSQSPRYKVTKRGQDVALRCDPISGHVSLYWYRQALGQGPEFLTYFNYEAQQDKSGLPNDRFSAERPEGSISTLTIQRTEQRDSAMYRCASSLLNQPQHFGDGTRLSIL.

The CDR3 DNA is TGTGCCAGCAGTTTATTTCGAGGGGGCGGTGAAAAACTGTTTTTT. Translation gives CASSLFRGGGEKLFF. The V and J genes are TRBV28 and TRBJ1-4, with 7 bases matching TRBD1. Trimming cost V 1 base and J 7 bases; bases outside gene matches: 6. Germline V gene data show CDR1 as MDHEN and CDR2 as SYDVKM. This CDR3 has 15 residues.

Concerning this clone itself: Its ends do not fully match the called genes, so a read error is possible. The chain recombines TRBV2 with TRBJ1-2; 9 positions match TRBD1. CDR1 is SNHLY and CDR2 is FYNNEI in the germline V gene. This CDR3 has 11 residues. DNA for the CDR3: TGTGCCAGCAGTGCGCTGACAGGGGGTTGGTTC. This translates into CASSALTGGWF.